What follows are 17 T cell receptor beta chains derived from one specimen sequenced in a study of tumor-infiltrating lymphocytes in primary liver carcinoma. Making TCR beta cDNA involved approximately 510 ng total RNA and a constant-region primer. Slightly modified ARM-PCR with three nested multiplex PCR rounds yielded TCR beta libraries. TRBV1-TRBV30 forward primers and a C-beta reverse primer were used in the first two PCR rounds, which each ran for approximately 11 cycles. A single record per CDR3 protein comes from TCRdb applying MiXCR to the multiplex PCR reads. The table lists 150,000 to 200,000 distinct CDR3 sequences, less than 75% of them singletons, with roughly 7% in the top ten. Unsorted whole blood yielded the blood RNA, and germline DNA was also extracted. The sample taken for sequencing was peripheral blood. The source is a woman in her sixties with primary liver carcinoma and hepatitis B virus infection.

To note about this clonotype: No conserved phenylalanine or tryptophan ends this CDR3, so it is likely a read error. This chain joins TRBV11-2 and TRBJ2-2, with D possibly TRBD2 on 6 matching bases. CDR1 and CDR2 (germline): SGHAT, FQNNGV. V shed 5 bases and J shed 2 bases, with 9 bases lying between them. This CDR3 is built from 14 residues. This CDR3 reads CASSRRGNTGELFP. The CDR3 DNA reads TGTGCCAGCAGCCGGAGGGGAAACACCGGGGAGCTGTTTCCT.

Of note for this clonotype: The conserved closing phenylalanine or tryptophan is absent in this CDR3, likely reflecting a read error. This chain uses TRBV11-2 with TRBJ2-1; D not certain. Germline V gene lookup returns CDR1 SGHAT and CDR2 FQNNGV. This CDR3 has 14 amino acids. V lost 6 bases, J lost 4 bases, and 13 bases lay in between. CDR3 coding DNA: TGTGCCAGCAGACCCGGGCCTGAATACAATGAGCAGTTCTAC. This codes for CASRPGPEYNEQFY.

A word on this clonotype: A junction end diverges from the germline sequence, so it may reflect a read error. Here the CDR3 reads CASSLPHRNGQFF. The CDR3 DNA reads as TGTGCCAGCAGTTTACCGCACAGAAATGGGCAGTTCTTC. This rearrangement joins TRBV28 to TRBJ2-1, with D uncertain. The CDR3 covers 13 residues. Germline V lookup: CDR1 MDHEN, CDR2 SYDVKM.

This clonotype was observed at least ten times. The chain recombines TRBV6-5 with TRBJ2-2; 9 nucleotides align to TRBD1. The CDR3 sequence is 14 residues long. V shed 6 bases, J shed 4 bases, and the junction held 3 bases outside the gene matches. CDR1 MNHEY and CDR2 SVGAGI come from the germline V gene. The CDR3 sequence: CASRGQGFTGELFF. The CDR3 DNA follows: TGTGCCAGCAGGGGACAGGGTTTCACCGGGGAGCTGTTTTTT.

With regard to this clonotype: One end of the junction is discordant with germline, which a read error may explain. The chain is built from TRBV6-5 and TRBJ1-2; possibly TRBD1 for D (6 bases). CDR1 and CDR2 (germline): MNHEY, SVGAGI. This CDR3 is built from 13 residues. CDR3 in DNA: TGTGTCAGCACCGAGTCAGGGCTCGGGGGCTACGCCTTC. Amino acid sequence: CVSTESGLGGYAF.

This rearrangement joins TRBV29-1 to TRBJ1-1; a weak D match, TRBD1 (5 bases). The V end lost 4 bases, the J end lost 9 bases, and 12 bases lay between the germline ends. This CDR3 contains 11 residues. Germline values: CDR1 SQVTM, CDR2 ANQGSEA. The CDR3 region has the DNA TGCAGCGTTGGGAAGGGACGGAAAGCTTTCTTT. This encodes CSVGKGRKAFF.

In regard to this clonotype: Just one base apart from a much larger clone, this may be a read error. This chain joins TRBV12-3 or TRBV12-4 and TRBJ1-3; D not resolved. The CDR3 length is 12 residues. The CDR3 sequence is CASAVSGSTIYF. In DNA, the CDR3 is TGTGCCAGCGCGGTCTCTGGAAGCACCATATATTTT.

Notes on this clonotype: A much larger clone lies a single base off, so this may be a read error. This chain connects TRBV12-3 or TRBV12-4 to TRBJ2-7, with 8 positions matching TRBD2. CDR3 length: 14 residues. The ends lost 2 bases at V and 9 bases at J; junction bases unmatched: 9. This CDR3 is CASSLSRGLVGQYF. The DNA of the CDR3 is TGTGCCAGCAGTTTAAGCAGGGGACTAGTTGGGCAGTACTTC.

The chain joins TRBV7-9 to TRBJ2-1, with D possibly matching TRBD2 (6 bases). The CDR3 is made up of 14 amino acids. Trimming removed 8 bases at V and 8 bases at J, with 19 bases between. CDR1 and CDR2 from the germline V gene are SEHNR and FQNEAQ (reference sequence). The CDR3 DNA follows: TGTGCCAGCGGCAGAGCTAGCGATCCCCATGAGCAGTTCTTC. It yields the protein CASGRASDPHEQFF.

This clonotype showed up just a few times. The chain links TRBV19 to TRBJ2-1, with TRBD1 matching over 8 bases. After removal of 4 bases from V and 7 bases from J, the junction contained 3 bases not matched to a gene. The length of the CDR3 is 13 residues. Germline CDR1 reads LNHDA; CDR2 reads SQIVND (reference sequence). This chain's CDR3 is CASSNTGGNEQFF. CDR3 nucleotides: TGTGCCAGTAGTAATACAGGGGGTAATGAGCAGTTCTTC.

Comments on this clonotype: Being one base from a much bigger clone, this may be a read error. This sequence joins TRBV14 and TRBJ2-1, with D unclear. V lost 2 bases, J lost 9 bases, and 8 bases lay in between. In germline, CDR1 is SGHDN, CDR2 FVKESK. The CDR3 is made up of 12 amino acids. CDR3 in amino acids: CASSQPGPEQFF. DNA of the CDR3: TGTGCCAGCAGCCAACCGGGCCCTGAGCAGTTCTTC.

This clonotype was recorded many times. This chain connects TRBV29-1 to TRBJ2-1; 7 bases match TRBD1. Trimming removed 4 bases from V and 2 bases from J; junction bases left unmatched: 2. Germline V lookup: CDR1 SQVTM, CDR2 ANQGSEA. CDR3 length equals 13 residues. The CDR3 coding sequence is TGCAGCGTTGGTCAGGGGGCCTACAATGAGCAGTTCTTC. Translated: CSVGQGAYNEQFF.

Comments on this clonotype: A much more abundant neighbour one base away suggests this may be a read error. The chain links TRBV6-6 to TRBJ2-7; D not resolved. The CDR3 is 15 residues long. CDR1 MNHNY and CDR2 SVGAGI come from the germline V gene (reference sequence). V lost 6 bases and J 3 bases, leaving 18 bases between the germline ends. The CDR3 region is CASSLATTGNYEQYF. Here the CDR3 DNA reads TGTGCCAGCAGCCTGGCGACAACCGGCAACTACGAGCAGTACTTC.

With regard to this clonotype: A junction boundary mismatches the germline segment, possibly from a read error. The V and J genes are TRBV11-2 and TRBJ1-1; tentatively, D is TRBD1 (5 bases). Germline CDR1 reads SGHAT; CDR2 reads FQNNGV. The CDR3 length is 14 residues. The CDR3: CVSSLDWQGTEAFF. The CDR3 nucleotides read TGTGTCAGCAGCTTAGATTGGCAGGGTACTGAAGCTTTCTTT.

This chain connects TRBV5-1 to TRBJ1-1, with TRBD1 matching over 10 bases. J was trimmed by 4 bases and V by 6 bases; bases with no gene match: 6. CDR3 length equals 14 residues. Per germline, CDR1 SGHRS and CDR2 YFSETQ. CDR3 in amino acids: CASNFGTGVTEAFF. CDR3 DNA sequence: TGCGCCAGCAACTTCGGGACAGGGGTCACTGAAGCTTTCTTT. Full variable domain (remainder filled in from reference TRBV5-1 and TRBJ1-1): KAGVTQTPRYLIKTRGQQVTLSCSPISGHRSVSWYQQTPGQGLQFLFEYFSETQRNKGNFPGRFSGRQFSNSRSEMNVSTLELGDSALYLCASNFGTGVTEAFFGQGTRLTVV.

J is TRBJ2-1 and V is TRBV7-9; 10 positions match TRBD2. Germline assignment: CDR1 SEHNR and CDR2 FQNEAQ (reference sequence). The CDR3 loop spans 17 amino acids. With 1 base clipped from V and 0 bases from J, the junction kept 3 bases outside the gene matches. The CDR3 coding sequence is TGTGCCAGCAGCTTAGGGACTAGCGGAAGCTCCTACAATGAGCAGTTCTTC. Protein product: CASSLGTSGSSYNEQFF.

This clonotype has just one count. An end of the junction differs from the germline gene, which may be a read error. V usage is TRBV11-2 and J usage is TRBJ2-1; 8 nucleotides line up with TRBD2. Germline CDR1 is SGHAT and CDR2 is FQNNGV. The CDR3 covers 14 residues. Written as DNA, the CDR3 is TGTGCCAGCGGCTCCATAGCGGGGTCGCATGAGCAGTCCTTC. Translated, it gives CASGSIAGSHEQSF.